The present TCR beta chain was sequenced within a study of T cell responses to AZD1222 COVID-19 vaccine. Unmatched junction bases numbered 2, after V lost 3 bases and J lost 5 bases. CDR1 and CDR2 (germline): LGHNA, YNFKEQ. The CDR3 runs to 13 residues. As concerns this clone: Its antigen remains unidentified.

Whole-study findings and limits: At baseline, just a handful of AZD1222 recipients tested seropositive. Nearly half of unique spike-specific TCRs reportedly avoided B.1.351 and B.1.1.7 mutated regions. Receipt of two AZD1222 doses was followed by a rise in Spike-specific TCR breadth and depth. Among vaccine-associated CD4 TCRs, coverage spanned spike, with dominance at 160-218 and 743-854.

Libraries were prepared by immunoSEQ multiplex PCR; TCRdb keeps only in-frame clonotypes and omits some of them. Of 140,000 to 150,000 clones in the sample, 90% to 95% are singletons; the top ten hold about 1.9%. Sequenced material: peripheral blood, taken on day 0 of AZD1222 vaccination. The receptor was derived from an adult in good health. This chain uses TRBV4-2 with TRBJ1-1; 8 bases line up with TRBD1. CDR3 in amino acids: CASSQRQGTEAFF. DNA of the CDR3: TGTGCCAGCAGCCAGCGACAGGGGACTGAAGCTTTCTTT.